Listed below are T cell receptor beta chains from one sample, sequenced in a study of blood T cell repertoires in COVID-19. Some clones are missing from TCRdb's copy, which holds only in-frame ones; the method was immunoSEQ multiplex PCR. The table shows 300,000 or so clones, with approximately 90% occurring only once. Material: peripheral blood. Receptor source: a woman aged 30 to 39 who had recovered from COVID-19. CDR3s include the opening cysteine and the closing phenylalanine or tryptophan. The D gene is left open where the match is weak. Expanded clones get a size class; other rows say once, few or many, or leave the size out.

TRBJ2-6	TRBV29-1	NA	NA	TGCAGCGTATCGGAGACCTCTGGGGCCAACGTCCTGACTTTC	CSVSETSGANVLTF
TRBJ2-2	TRBV7-3	TRBD1	NA	TGTGCCAGCAGCTGGACAGGGAAGAACACCGGGGAGCTGTTTTTT	CASSWTGKNTGELFF
TRBJ2-6	TRBV5-1	NA	NA	TGCGCCAGCAGCATCCCAGGGTCTGGGGCCAACGTCCTGACTTTC	CASSIPGSGANVLTF
TRBJ2-1	TRBV29-1	TRBD2	NA	TGCAGCGTTGAAGTGGGAACGGGAGGCTCCTACAATGAGCAGTTCTTC	CSVEVGTGGSYNEQFF
TRBJ2-1	TRBV18	NA	NA	TGTGCCAGCTCACCAAACAGGGAATACAATGAGCAGTTCTTC	CASSPNREYNEQFF
TRBJ1-1	TRBV7-8	NA	NA	TGTGCCAGCAGCTCACAACAGGGAACTGAAGCTTTCTTT	CASSSQQGTEAFF
TRBJ2-1	TRBV4-1	NA	NA	TGCGCCAGCAGCCAACCCTCCAGAGGCTACAATGAGCAGTTCTTC	CASSQPSRGYNEQFF
TRBJ1-1	TRBV15	NA	NA	TGTGCCACCAGCAGAGGAGGACTAAAAGCTTTCTTT	CATSRGGLKAFF
TRBJ2-7	TRBV21-1	NA	NA	TGTGCCAGCAGCAAAGTCACAACCTACGAGCAGTACTTC	CASSKVTTYEQYF
TRBJ2-3	TRBV7-9	NA	NA	TGTGCCAGCAGCTCGGGGGAGACGGGTCGGCAGTATTTT	CASSSGETGRQYF
TRBJ1-1	TRBV6-2/TRBV6-3	NA	NA	TGTGCCAGCAGCCCTCAGGGAGGGGTCACTGAAGCTTTCTTT	CASSPQGGVTEAFF
TRBJ1-1	TRBV5-1	NA	NA	TGCGCCAGCAGGCTTGATTCTCGGAGCACTGAAGCTTTCTTT	CASRLDSRSTEAFF
TRBJ2-5	TRBV5-4	TRBD2	NA	TGTGCCAGCAGCCCAGGCGGGGCGGGGGACCAAGAGACCCAGTACTTC	CASSPGGAGDQETQYF
TRBJ1-2	TRBV11-2	TRBD1	NA	TGTGCCAGCAGCTTGTCAGGGGGCTATGGCTACACCTTC	CASSLSGGYGYTF
TRBJ1-2	TRBV7-2	TRBD1	NA	TGTGCCAGCAGCCCCTCCGGGACAGGGGCCTATGGCTACACCTTC	CASSPSGTGAYGYTF
TRBJ1-5	TRBV19	NA	NA	TGTGCCAGTAGTATACCGTATAGCAATCAGCCCCAGCATTTT	CASSIPYSNQPQHF
TRBJ1-5	TRBV7-2	NA	NA	TGTGCCAGCAGCCCCGGACAGAACAATCAGCCCCAGCATTTT	CASSPGQNNQPQHF
TRBJ1-2	TRBV28	NA	NA	TGTGCCAGCCGTTCGCCGAGATACTATGGCTACACCTTC	CASRSPRYYGYTF
TRBJ1-2	TRBV5-1	TRBD1	NA	TGCGCCAGCAGCTTTGGGACAGGGGGCGTAGGTTATGGCTACACCTTC	CASSFGTGGVGYGYTF
TRBJ1-3	TRBV5-1	NA	NA	TGCGCCAGCTGGGAGGGACCCTCTGGAAACACCATATATTTT	CASWEGPSGNTIYF
TRBJ2-3	TRBV4-2	TRBD2	NA	TGTGCCAGCAGCCAAGAGCTAGCGGGGGCTCCCACAGATACGCAGTATTTT	CASSQELAGAPTDTQYF
TRBJ2-7	TRBV6-5	NA	once	TGTGCCGCTGGCACCTACGAGCAGTACTTC	CAAGTYEQYF
TRBJ1-1	TRBV5-4	NA	NA	TGTGCCAGCAGCTTGATAGGGTATGGAGGGGAAGCTTTCTTT	CASSLIGYGGEAFF
TRBJ1-2	TRBV28	NA	once	TGTGCCAGCAGGCTGGAAGGGGCCGGGTATGGCTACACCTTC	CASRLEGAGYGYTF